The next 14 T cell receptor beta chains were all read from a single sample in a study of regulatory T cells in long-lasting Graves disease (dated by TCRdb to about 2021). The library was generated by multiplex PCR. Sequencing was performed on an Illumina HiSeq 4000. To build TCR beta libraries, CDR3 regions were amplified by Arm-PCR using iRepertoire HTBI primers. TCRdb passed the public sequencing reads through fastp at Q25 and MiXCR, retaining productive beta sequences. Rows matching on CDR3 protein sequence are summarized as one entry with the most common DNA and genes. Here the sample has over 350,000 distinct CDR3 sequences; around 16% occur a single time. The ten largest clones add up to roughly 8% of the sample. The time point label here, explained by the study, means: newly diagnosed GD, antithyroid drugs for less than 3 months. For both TCR sequencing and RNA sequencing, RNA was extracted from PBMCs in TRIzol.

These same data were also listed under a study on T cells in Graves' hyperthyroidism and ophthalmopathy.

Sequences were derived from peripheral blood mononuclear cells (PBMCs), sampled at new diagnosis, from a patient treated with antithyroid drugs. These receptors came from a woman in her 40s with Graves disease. Donor details come from another sample of the same person, matched by shared clones.

This clonotype was seen a few times. The chain carries TRBV7-6 and TRBJ2-7; 7 nucleotides line up with TRBD2. The CDR3 length is 15 residues. In germline, CDR1 is SGHVS, CDR2 FNYEAQ. The junction had 5 bases not matched to a gene; V was cut back by 1 base and J by 2 bases. The CDR3 reads CASSLESGKTYEQYF. CDR3 coding DNA: TGTGCCAGCAGCTTAGAAAGCGGGAAAACCTACGAGCAGTACTTC.

This clonotype has at least ten counts. The CDR3 sequence is CASSLGSPETQYF. In DNA form, the CDR3 reads TGTGCCAGCAGCTTAGGTAGCCCGGAGACCCAGTACTTC. The chain links TRBV11-2 to TRBJ2-5; D is unresolved. V was shortened by 1 base and J by 5 bases, with 8 bases between the two germline ends. The CDR3 consists of 13 residues. Germline V lookup: CDR1 SGHAT, CDR2 FQNNGV.

In its sample, this clonotype was seen many times. The V call is TRBV6-1, the J call TRBJ1-5; tentative D call: TRBD1 (6 bases). The length of the CDR3 is 14 residues. Looked up from germline, CDR1 is MNHNS and CDR2 is SASEGT. The CDR3 DNA reads TGTGCTGCCGCCCCGGCAGGGGGCAATCAGCCCCAGCATTTT. Amino acids: CAAAPAGGNQPQHF.

This clonotype has ten or more counts. The chain combines TRBV12-3 or TRBV12-4 with TRBJ2-1; 8 bases map to TRBD1. J was trimmed by 7 bases and V by 1 base; bases with no gene match: 3. The CDR3 length is 14 residues. CDR3 DNA sequence: TGTGCCAGCAGTTTAGGCCAGGGGGCGAATGAGCAGTTCTTC. Protein sequence: CASSLGQGANEQFF.

This clonotype showed up just a few times. V and J are TRBV18 and TRBJ2-7; a weak D match, TRBD1 (5 bases). This CDR3 is 15 amino acids long. Germline V gene data show CDR1 as KGHSH and CDR2 as LQKENI. The ends were cut back, 0 bases at V and 6 bases at J, with 15 bases in the middle. CDR3 region: CASSPPGAALFEQYF. CDR3 nucleotides: TGTGCCAGCTCACCACCAGGGGCTGCCCTCTTCGAGCAGTACTTC.

V and J are TRBV29-1 and TRBJ2-3, with D perhaps TRBD1 or TRBD2 (7 bases each). V was trimmed by 1 base and J by 5 bases, leaving 22 bases between them. Germline values: CDR1 SQVTM, CDR2 ANQGSEA. The CDR3 runs 17 residues. The DNA of the CDR3 is TGCAGCGTTGAAGGGTTAGGCGGGAGCAGGGGGGGAGATACGCAGTATTTT. Amino acid sequence: CSVEGLGGSRGGDTQYF.

The table lists this clonotype with many counts. The chain couples TRBV4-1 to TRBJ2-3; D may be TRBD1 or TRBD2 (6 bases each). The CDR3 runs to 17 residues. Germline values: CDR1 MGHRA, CDR2 YSYEKL. The V gene lost 0 bases and the J gene lost 0 bases, with 13 bases spanning the gap. The CDR3 sequence: CASSQDPGGPSTDTQYF. CDR3 DNA sequence: TGCGCCAGCAGCCAAGACCCTGGGGGGCCTAGCACAGATACGCAGTATTTT.

This clonotype showed up many times. This chain links TRBV18 with TRBJ2-1, with 8 bases fitting TRBD1. Trimming at V came to 8 bases and at J to 1 base, leaving 7 bases not matched to a gene. In germline, CDR1 is KGHSH, CDR2 LQKENI. There are 15 residues in the CDR3. The CDR3 DNA reads TGTGCCAGCAGCCCCGGACAGGGTTCCTACAATGAGCAGTTCTTC. Residues: CASSPGQGSYNEQFF.

CDR3 protein: CASRETSGWANEQFF. DNA of the CDR3: TGTGCCAGTAGAGAGACTAGCGGGTGGGCGAATGAGCAGTTCTTC. This chain uses TRBV19 with TRBJ2-1, with TRBD2 matching 10 bases. The CDR3 totals 15 residues. The germline gives CDR1 LNHDA, CDR2 SQIVND (reference sequence). V lost 6 bases to trimming and J lost 7 bases; unmatched junction nucleotides: 9.

This clonotype was detected many times. J is TRBJ2-2 and V is TRBV24-1, with D possibly matching TRBD1 (5 bases). Germline V lookup: CDR1 KGHDR, CDR2 SFDVKD. The CDR3 runs to 16 residues. V was clipped by 6 bases and J by 0 bases, with 13 bases between them. The DNA for the CDR3 is TGTGCCACCAGTAAAGGGGAATTCCCGAACACCGGGGAGCTGTTTTTT. Protein sequence: CATSKGEFPNTGELFF.

In this sample, this clonotype turned up many times. The chain joins TRBV13 to TRBJ2-1; maybe TRBD1 (5 bases). Trimming removed 5 bases at V and 5 bases at J, with 7 bases between. The CDR3 loop spans 12 amino acids. CDR1 is PRHDT and CDR2 is FYEKMQ in the germline V gene (reference sequence). Here the CDR3 DNA reads TGTGCCAGCAGCCAGGGTAACAATGAGCAGTTCTTC. Protein product: CASSQGNNEQFF.

This clonotype was observed many times. This chain joins TRBV5-5 and TRBJ2-1; perhaps D is TRBD1 or TRBD2 (5 bases each). V was clipped by 5 bases and J by 4 bases, with 16 bases between them. The CDR3 is made up of 15 amino acids. Germline-derived CDR1 and CDR2 are SGHKS and YYEKEE (reference sequence). The CDR3, as DNA: TGTGCCAGCAGTCACGGGACCCTTCCTTACAATGAGCAGTTCTTC. This codes for CASSHGTLPYNEQFF.

About this clonotype: Its ends do not fully match the called genes, so a read error is possible. The gene calls are TRBV20-1 and TRBJ2-1; the D is unclear. The germline gives CDR1 DFQATT, CDR2 SNEGSKA (reference sequence). This CDR3 spans 11 amino acids. The CDR3 here is CSAREDQRLTF. For the CDR3, the DNA is TGCAGTGCTAGAGAGGACCAGCGCCTAACCTTC.

A few counts support this clonotype. The V and J genes are TRBV9 and TRBJ2-1, with D hard to call. Germline assignment: CDR1 SGDLS and CDR2 YYNGEE. Trimming shortened V by 3 bases and J by 4 bases, and 11 bases separated the two germline ends. The CDR3 extends over 14 amino acids. CDR3 DNA sequence: TGTGCCAGCAGCGCACGAACACTATACAATGAGCAGTTCTTC. Protein sequence: CASSARTLYNEQFF.